These T cell receptor beta chains were read from a single sample in a study of blood T cell repertoires in COVID-19. This table comes from immunoSEQ multiplex PCR, and its TCRdb copy is limited to in-frame clones, with some not included. Among 400,000 to 450,000 clones listed, around 90% were seen once. Material for sequencing was peripheral blood. Source of these receptors: a man in his late teens or twenties with COVID-19, enrolled during active disease. Both conserved end residues are part of each CDR3.

v_call	j_call	cdr3_aa
TRBV7-8	TRBJ1-6	CASSFAGVNSPLHF
TRBV19	TRBJ2-5	CASSIAGRQGSETQYF
TRBV6-4	TRBJ2-1	CASSDSSLAVNEQFF
TRBV6-1	TRBJ1-3	CASSEEGRLSGNTIYF
TRBV27	TRBJ1-2	CASSWTVRHGYTF
TRBV6-5	TRBJ1-2	CASNNAGRGEGYTF
TRBV4-1	TRBJ2-7	CASSQESRYGGLTYEQYF
TRBV5-1	TRBJ2-1	CASSLAPRTVGVNEQFF
TRBV21-1	TRBJ2-1	CASSQRLGRYNEQFF
TRBV6-5	TRBJ1-1	CASRRTGGSAFF
TRBV7-9	TRBJ2-3	CASSLVGRGNTQYF
TRBV12-3/TRBV12-4	TRBJ2-1	CASWSTGNEQFF
TRBV19	TRBJ1-2	CASSRGDGYTF